This TCR beta chain stems from a study of blood T cell repertoires in COVID-19. At the level of the study: The analysed material was cDNA or gDNA that came from T cells, B-cell-depleted T cells, or PBMCs.

Each participant's cohort was designated according to participant-reported clinical history. In the 2 weeks before study entry, exposed participants met a COVID-19 case, which was PCR-confirmed or clinician-diagnosed. In the original analysis: Amplified reference gene primers provided the basis for estimating nucleated cell counts. Repertoires were generated with immunoSEQ multiplex PCR, while TCRdb's copy carries only in-frame clones and drops some. V and J calls and clone size are given by that table; D and trimming were obtained from the DNA. The sample includes more than 200,000 clones, approximately 89% seen only once; the top ten take 3.7%. The CDR3 is made up of 15 amino acids. CDR1 is ENHRY and CDR2 is SYGVKD in the germline V gene. The V segment lost 5 bases and the J segment 6 bases; nucleotides outside the gene matches: 8.

The chain recombines TRBV10-3 with TRBJ1-1; 11 positions match TRBD1. What was sequenced was PBMCs or T cells enriched from blood (not recorded which). The receptor comes from a young woman who had been exposed to COVID-19. Here the CDR3 reads CAISHGTGGMAEAFF. DNA for the CDR3: TGTGCCATCAGTCATGGGACAGGGGGAATGGCTGAAGCTTTCTTT.